These 24 T cell receptor beta chains came from one sample sequenced in a study of cytomegalovirus exposure and HLA in healthy donors. The PCR ran on 60 Vbeta and 13 Jbeta primers. Generated by immunoSEQ multiplex PCR, the TCRdb table keeps only in-frame clones and is missing some. The profile shows 70,000 or so clones, 82% of them singletons. Sequencing was carried out using PBMCs. These TCRs come from a young man in good health and CMV-seronegative.

CDR3 protein: CASSLGSGGANYEQYF. In nucleotides, the CDR3 is TGTGCCAGCAGCTTGGGATCAGGGGGTGCTAATTACGAGCAGTACTTC. The gene calls are TRBV5-4 and TRBJ2-7; 7 nucleotides align to TRBD1. In germline, CDR1 is SGHNT, CDR2 YYREEE (reference sequence). V gave up 0 bases and J gave up 4 bases; unmatched junction bases: 10. The CDR3 extends over 16 amino acids.

The gene calls are TRBV19 and TRBJ2-7; 8 bases are a match to TRBD2. This CDR3 has 14 residues. V trimming: 5 bases; J trimming: 3 bases; junction bases outside the gene matches: 6. From germline, CDR1 is LNHDA and CDR2 SQIVND (reference sequence). CDR3 sequence: CASSAAGTSYEQYF. The CDR3 bases are TGTGCCAGTAGTGCGGCCGGGACTAGCTACGAGCAGTACTTC. The full variable domain, completed using reference TRBV19 and TRBJ2-7, is DGGITQSPKYLFRKEGQNVTLSCEQNLNHDAMYWYRQDPGQGLRLIYYSQIVNDFQKGDIAEGYSVSREKKESFPLTVTSAQKNPTAFYLCASSAAGTSYEQYFGPGTRLTVT.

This clone was detected a few times. The sample contains more than one DNA sequence encoding this CDR3. This sequence joins TRBV9 and TRBJ2-7; D might be TRBD2 (7 bases). Trimming removed 4 bases from V and 1 base from J, with 12 bases in between. CDR3 length: 14 amino acids. CDR1 is SGDLS, CDR2 YYNGEE, per germline. This CDR3 is CASSRGGVSYEQYF. Here the CDR3 DNA reads TGTGCCAGCAGCCGAGGGGGGGTATCCTACGAGCAGTACTTC.

The J gene is TRBJ2-2, the V gene TRBV29-1, with D perhaps matching TRBD1 (6 bases). The CDR3 sequence is 14 residues long. Trimming took 8 bases from V and 4 from J, leaving 17 bases between them. In germline, CDR1 is SQVTM, CDR2 ANQGSEA. CDR3 loop: CSTTGTLGTGELFF. CDR3 sequence (DNA): TGCAGCACGACCGGGACACTCGGCACCGGGGAGCTGTTTTTT.

This sequence joins TRBV7-2 and TRBJ2-3; unclear D gene. The CDR3 runs to 14 residues. Germline CDR1 reads SGHTA; CDR2 reads FQGNSA. Trimming removed 1 base from V and 4 bases from J, with 9 bases in between. For the CDR3, the DNA is TGTGCCAGCAGCTTAGAAAGAGTCGCAGATACGCAGTATTTT. Translation gives CASSLERVADTQYF.

J is TRBJ1-1 and V is TRBV6-4, with TRBD1 as a possible D gene (6 bases). Germline V gives CDR1 MRHNA, CDR2 SNTAGT. V was cut by 3 bases and J by 0 bases, with 11 bases left in between. There are 15 residues in the CDR3. CDR3 sequence reads: CASSEVWGLNTEAFF. In DNA, the CDR3 is TGTGCCAGCAGTGAAGTGTGGGGGCTGAACACTGAAGCTTTCTTT.

The gene calls are TRBV30 and TRBJ2-5; D unresolved. The CDR3 runs 14 residues. The V gene's germline CDR1 is GTSNPN and CDR2 SVGIG (reference sequence). V was cut by 0 bases and J by 1 base, with 9 bases left in between. CDR3 sequence reads: CAWSVLPGQETQYF. As DNA, the CDR3 is TGTGCCTGGAGTGTACTTCCAGGCCAAGAGACCCAGTACTTC.

This chain links TRBV28 with TRBJ2-7; D not resolved. V was trimmed by 1 base and J by 2 bases, leaving 3 bases between them. The CDR3 has 12 amino acids. Germline CDR1 MDHEN, CDR2 SYDVKM. CDR3 protein: CASSLSTYEQYF. The CDR3 coding sequence is TGTGCCAGCAGTTTATCAACCTACGAGCAGTACTTC.

The chain combines TRBV28 with TRBJ1-2, with D unclear. Between the trimmed V and J ends, which lost 4 bases and 6 bases, there was a span of 12 bases. The germline V gene has CDR1 MDHEN and CDR2 SYDVKM. The CDR3 runs 13 residues. This chain's CDR3 is CASSSLGTNGYTF. The CDR3 DNA follows: TGTGCCAGCAGTTCGTTGGGTACTAATGGCTACACCTTC.

The chain uses TRBV6-5 and TRBJ2-3; weak D call: TRBD1 (5 bases). The germline V gene encodes CDR1 MNHEY and CDR2 SVGAGI. V was trimmed by 8 bases and J by 2 bases, leaving 14 bases between them. The CDR3 is made up of 14 amino acids. CDR3 amino acids: CASGSDSPTDTQYF. The CDR3 region has the DNA TGTGCCAGCGGATCAGACAGCCCCACAGATACGCAGTATTTT.

V gene TRBV6-6 combines with J gene TRBJ2-7, with 7 positions matching TRBD1. V lost 2 bases to trimming and J lost 6 bases; unmatched junction nucleotides: 4. CDR3 length: 13 residues. Per germline, CDR1 MNHNY and CDR2 SVGAGI (reference sequence). The CDR3 DNA reads TGTGCCAGCAGTTACCAGACAGGGAGCGAGCAGTACTTC. Translated, it gives CASSYQTGSEQYF.

This chain joins TRBV19 and TRBJ2-2, with D hard to call. The V end was cut by 11 bases, the J end by 6 bases, with 13 bases between. Germline V gene sequence: CDR1 LNHDA, CDR2 SQIVND (reference sequence). CDR3 size: 12 residues. Written as DNA, the CDR3 is TGTGCCTCTCTTGAGGTCTCCGGGGAGCTGTTTTTT. Encoded protein: CASLEVSGELFF.

This clone was picked up one time. J is TRBJ2-7 and V is TRBV5-4; 7 bases map to TRBD1. The length of the CDR3 is 12 residues. J lost 3 bases, V lost 4 bases, and 1 base had no gene match. Looked up from germline, CDR1 is SGHNT and CDR2 is YYREEE (reference sequence). CDR3 DNA sequence: TGTGCCAGCAGCCGGGACAGCTACGAGCAGTACTTC. Translation gives CASSRDSYEQYF. Drawing the rest from reference TRBV5-4 and TRBJ2-7, the complete variable domain is ETGVTQSPTHLIKTRGQQVTLRCSSQSGHNTVSWYQQALGQGPQFIFQYYREEENGRGNFPPRFSGLQFPNYSSELNVNALELDDSALYLCASSRDSYEQYFGPGTRLTVT.

The V gene is TRBV28, the J gene TRBJ1-4; D uncertain. CDR3 size: 15 residues. Deletions cut 5 bases from V and 5 bases from J, with 15 bases between. From germline, CDR1 is MDHEN and CDR2 SYDVKM. The CDR3, as DNA: TGTGCCAGCAGTCCGCCCCTAGGAGGCAATGAAAAACTGTTTTTT. Protein product: CASSPPLGGNEKLFF.

The CDR3 nucleotides are TGTGCCAGCAGCGGGGCGGGACAGGGGAATGAAAAACTGTTTTTT. It specifies CASSGAGQGNEKLFF. This chain links TRBV5-6 with TRBJ1-4; TRBD1 matches at 10 bases. V lost 4 bases to trimming and J lost 5 bases; unmatched junction nucleotides: 5. Per germline, CDR1 SGHDT and CDR2 YYEEEE. This CDR3 is built from 15 residues.

The rearrangement links TRBV9 to TRBJ1-2; D is unclear. V gave up 0 bases and J gave up 4 bases, with 7 bases separating them. This CDR3 has 13 amino acids. Looked up from germline, CDR1 is SGDLS and CDR2 is YYNGEE. The CDR3 DNA sequence: TGTGCCAGCAGCGTAGAGGAGGGCTATGGCTACACCTTC. Protein product: CASSVEEGYGYTF.

This chain joins TRBV7-6 and TRBJ2-2; 10 nucleotides line up with TRBD1. Losses at the gene ends were 0 bases for V and 4 bases for J; bases not matched to a gene: 14. This CDR3 spans 20 amino acids. Germline CDR1 and CDR2: SGHVS and FNYEAQ. DNA for the CDR3: TGTGCCAGCAGCTTAGCGCTGGTGGGACAGGGGCCCGGGGCCACCGGGGAGCTGTTTTTT. Its protein product is CASSLALVGQGPGATGELFF.

The J gene is TRBJ2-2, the V gene TRBV4-3; no firm D call. The CDR3 is 15 residues long. V was pared by 0 bases and J by 4 bases, with 9 bases between. Germline-derived CDR1 and CDR2 are LGHNA and YSLEER. The CDR3 DNA reads as TGCGCCAGCAGCCAAGAACTCGGGTCCACCGGGGAGCTGTTTTTT. It specifies CASSQELGSTGELFF.

This clone was counted a single time. This chain joins TRBV6-6 and TRBJ2-1; maybe TRBD2 (5 bases). From germline, CDR1 is MNHNY and CDR2 SVGAGI (reference sequence). The CDR3 has 11 amino acids. The ends were cut back, 10 bases at V and 8 bases at J, with 12 bases in the middle. The CDR3 sequence: CATLRRYEQFF. The CDR3 coding sequence is TGTGCCACCTTAAGGAGGTATGAGCAGTTCTTC.

This clone was observed a single time. The chain recombines TRBV10-3 with TRBJ2-3; D is unresolved. This CDR3 region has 12 residues. Germline V CDR1 and CDR2: ENHRY, SYGVKD. V lost 2 bases to trimming and J lost 4 bases, with 4 bases between them. The CDR3 region has the DNA TGTGCCATCAGTGAGAGCGCAGATACGCAGTATTTT. Amino acid sequence: CAISESADTQYF.

This clone has just a few counts. The chain combines TRBV13 with TRBJ2-3; maybe TRBD1 (6 bases). Trimming took 5 bases from V and 5 from J, leaving 23 bases between them. Germline lookup yields CDR1 PRHDT and CDR2 FYEKMQ (reference sequence). The CDR3 spans 17 residues. DNA of the CDR3: TGTGCCAGCAGCCTAACCCCTAGCCCCCAGGGGATAGATACGCAGTATTTT. It specifies CASSLTPSPQGIDTQYF.

This chain uses TRBV6-5 with TRBJ2-2; D not certain. CDR3 size: 13 residues. The V gene's germline CDR1 is MNHEY and CDR2 SVGAGI. Trimming took 8 bases from V and 7 from J, leaving 14 bases between them. In DNA form, the CDR3 reads TGTGCCAGCTCGTGGAGTGCCCACGGGGAGCTGTTTTTT. Its translation: CASSWSAHGELFF.

The rearrangement links TRBV5-6 to TRBJ1-3; no clear D. Germline V CDR1 and CDR2: SGHDT, YYEEEE. This CDR3 region has 17 residues. V lost 0 bases and J 0 bases, leaving 13 bases between the germline ends. The CDR3 sequence: CASSLGEVRLSGNTIYF. The CDR3 bases are TGTGCCAGCAGCTTGGGGGAGGTGCGCCTCTCTGGAAACACCATATATTTT. The whole variable domain, filled in from reference TRBV5-6 and TRBJ1-3, reads DAGVTQSPTHLIKTRGQQVTLRCSPKSGHDTVSWYQQALGQGPQFIFQYYEEEERQRGNFPDRFSGHQFPNYSSELNVNALLLGDSALYLCASSLGEVRLSGNTIYFGEGSWLTVV.

This chain links TRBV7-2 with TRBJ1-2; 8 positions agree with TRBD1. The CDR3 is 15 amino acids. V shed 3 bases and J 9 bases; nucleotides not matched to a gene: 12. The germline gives CDR1 SGHTA, CDR2 FQGNSA. CDR3 DNA sequence: TGTGCCAGCAGCTTTATGGTCGGGCAGGGGGCCAGCTACACCTTC. This codes for CASSFMVGQGASYTF.